The present TCR beta chain was sequenced within a study of blood T cell repertoires in COVID-19. Study summary: Acute and convalescent COVID-19 specimens originated in the United States, Italy and Spain. The analysed material was cDNA or gDNA that came from T cells, B-cell-depleted T cells, or PBMCs.

Methods used by the authors: Amplification with reference gene primers provided the estimates of nucleated cell counts. Here immunoSEQ multiplex PCR was the method, and the copy in TCRdb shows in-frame clones only, minus some. V, J and clone size derive from that table, while D and trimming were established from the DNA sequence. The sample consists of approximately 200,000 clones, around 86% of them appearing once. V shed 7 bases and J shed 5 bases, with 5 bases lying between them. CDR3 length: 11 residues. Sequences were obtained from peripheral blood. The clonotype was recovered from a woman aged 30 to 39 with active or convalescent COVID-19. The genes are TRBV12-3 or TRBV12-4 and TRBJ2-2; D is ambiguous. CDR3 sequence: CASTSTGELFF. The CDR3, as DNA: TGTGCCAGCACCAGTACCGGGGAGCTGTTTTTT.